This paragraph reports one T cell receptor (beta chain). What it binds is not known. Each cell subset's genomic DNA was divided evenly among several immunoSEQ plates. The table came from immunoSEQ multiplex PCR; TCRdb's copy has only in-frame clones and leaves some out. The sample yields around 2.3 million clones, nearly 97% seen once. None of the donors, who were healthy HIV-negative adults, had recently had acute infections or vaccinations. The data were taken from a study of shared clonotypes between healthy human individuals. Findings of the study overall: Clonotype sharing across several donors was observed for 4% to 6.5% of naive CD4 clonotypes. Non-shared clonotypes had lower generation probabilities than clonotypes shared by all four sorted-subset donors.

In germline, CDR1 is MDHEN, CDR2 SYDVKM. V was pared by 5 bases and J by 2 bases, with 16 bases between. This CDR3 is 15 amino acids long. This TCR was recovered from a man younger than 35 in good health. Sequenced material: naive CD4+ T cells sorted from blood. The subset: CD45RA+ positively selected. The chain employs TRBV28 and TRBJ2-7, with D possibly TRBD1 on 6 matching bases. This CDR3 is CASSHREGLTYEQYF. The CDR3 DNA reads as TGTGCCAGCAGTCACAGGGAAGGGTTGACCTACGAGCAGTACTTC.